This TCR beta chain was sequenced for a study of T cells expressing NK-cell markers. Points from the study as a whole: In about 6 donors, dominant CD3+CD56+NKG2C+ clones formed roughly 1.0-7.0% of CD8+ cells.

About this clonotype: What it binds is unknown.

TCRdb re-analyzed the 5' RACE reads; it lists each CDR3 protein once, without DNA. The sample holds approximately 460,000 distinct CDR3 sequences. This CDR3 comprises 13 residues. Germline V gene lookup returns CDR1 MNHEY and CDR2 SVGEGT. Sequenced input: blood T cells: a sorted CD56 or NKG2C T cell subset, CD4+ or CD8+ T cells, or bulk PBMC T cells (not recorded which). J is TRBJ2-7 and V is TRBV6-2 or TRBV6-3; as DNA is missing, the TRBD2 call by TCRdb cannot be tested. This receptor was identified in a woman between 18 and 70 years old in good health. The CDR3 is CASSDGLSYEQYF.